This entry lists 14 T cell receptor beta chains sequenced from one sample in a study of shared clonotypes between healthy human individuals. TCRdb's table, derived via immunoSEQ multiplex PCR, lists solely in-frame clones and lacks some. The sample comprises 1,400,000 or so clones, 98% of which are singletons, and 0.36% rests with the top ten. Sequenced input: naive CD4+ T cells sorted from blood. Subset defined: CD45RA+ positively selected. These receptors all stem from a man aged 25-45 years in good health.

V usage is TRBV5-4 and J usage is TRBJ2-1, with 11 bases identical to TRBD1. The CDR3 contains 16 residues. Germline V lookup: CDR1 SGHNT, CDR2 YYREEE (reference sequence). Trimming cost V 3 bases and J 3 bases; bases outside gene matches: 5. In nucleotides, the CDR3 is TGTGCCAGCAGCTCTACCGGGACAGGGGGCTACAATGAGCAGTTCTTC. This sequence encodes CASSSTGTGGYNEQFF.

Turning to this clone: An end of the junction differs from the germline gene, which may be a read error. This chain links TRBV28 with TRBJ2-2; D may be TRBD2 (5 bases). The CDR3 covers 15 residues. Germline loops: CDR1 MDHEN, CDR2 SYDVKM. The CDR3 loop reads CASTYGNMNAGELFF. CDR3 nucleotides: TGTGCCAGCACCTACGGGAATATGAACGCCGGGGAGCTGTTTTTT.

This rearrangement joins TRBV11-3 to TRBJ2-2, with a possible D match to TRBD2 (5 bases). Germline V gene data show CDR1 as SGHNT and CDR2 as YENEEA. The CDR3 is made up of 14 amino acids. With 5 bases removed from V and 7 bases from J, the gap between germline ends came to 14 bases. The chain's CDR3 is CASSARLGSGELFF. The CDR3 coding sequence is TGTGCCAGCAGCGCACGACTGGGGAGCGGGGAGCTGTTTTTT.

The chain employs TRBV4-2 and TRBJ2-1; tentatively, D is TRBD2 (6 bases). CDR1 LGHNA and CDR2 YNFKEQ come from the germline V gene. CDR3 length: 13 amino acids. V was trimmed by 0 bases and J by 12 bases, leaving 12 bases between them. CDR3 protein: CASSQDQDGRQFF. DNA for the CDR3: TGTGCCAGCAGCCAAGATCAGGACGGGAGGCAGTTCTTC.

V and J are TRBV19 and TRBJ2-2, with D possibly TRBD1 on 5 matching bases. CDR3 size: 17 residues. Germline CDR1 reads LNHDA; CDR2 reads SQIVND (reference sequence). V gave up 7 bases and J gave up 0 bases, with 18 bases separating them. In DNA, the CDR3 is TGTGCCAGTACTGAGAAAGACAGAAACGCGAACACCGGGGAGCTGTTTTTT. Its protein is CASTEKDRNANTGELFF.

In nucleotides, the CDR3 is TGCGCCAGCAGCTTGTCGGCTGAAAAACTGTTTTTT. Protein: CASSLSAEKLFF. This rearrangement joins TRBV5-1 to TRBJ1-4; D gene uncertain. This CDR3 is built from 12 residues. The germline CDR1 and CDR2 sequences are SGHRS and YFSETQ. V was shortened by 1 base and J by 7 bases, with 5 bases between the two germline ends.

The CDR3 loop is CASSVTSGSPHNEQFF. CDR3 bases: TGTGCCAGCAGCGTGACTAGCGGGAGCCCCCACAATGAGCAGTTCTTC. V usage is TRBV5-5 and J usage is TRBJ2-1; TRBD2 aligns across 12 bases. V lost 4 bases and J lost 5; bases outside the gene matches: 7. CDR1 and CDR2 from the germline V gene are SGHKS and YYEKEE (reference sequence). The CDR3 is made up of 16 amino acids.

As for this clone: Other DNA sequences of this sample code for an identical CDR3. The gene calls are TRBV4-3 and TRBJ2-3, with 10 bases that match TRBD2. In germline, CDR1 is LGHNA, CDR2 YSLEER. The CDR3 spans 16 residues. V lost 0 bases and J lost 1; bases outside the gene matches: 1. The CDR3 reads CASSQDGTSGTDTQYF. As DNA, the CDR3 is TGCGCCAGCAGCCAAGACGGGACTAGCGGCACAGATACGCAGTATTTT.

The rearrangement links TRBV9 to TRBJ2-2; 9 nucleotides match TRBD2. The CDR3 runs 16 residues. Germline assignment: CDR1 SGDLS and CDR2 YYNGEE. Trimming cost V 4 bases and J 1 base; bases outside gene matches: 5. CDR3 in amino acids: CASSMRLAENTGELFF. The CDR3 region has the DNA TGTGCCAGCAGCATGCGACTAGCGGAGAACACCGGGGAGCTGTTTTTT.

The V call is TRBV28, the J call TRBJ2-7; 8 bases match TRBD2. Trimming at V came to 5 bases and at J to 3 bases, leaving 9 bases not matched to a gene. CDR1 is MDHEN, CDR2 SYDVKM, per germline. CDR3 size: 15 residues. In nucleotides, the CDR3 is TGTGCCAGCAGTACCCCGGCGGGAGGAAGCTACGAGCAGTACTTC. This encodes CASSTPAGGSYEQYF.

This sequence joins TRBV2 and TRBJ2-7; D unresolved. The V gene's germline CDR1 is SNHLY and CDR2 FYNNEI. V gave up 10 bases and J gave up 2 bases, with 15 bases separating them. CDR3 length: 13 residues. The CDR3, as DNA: TGTGCCACCCATCCGGCTAAACCCTACGAGCAGTACTTC. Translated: CATHPAKPYEQYF.

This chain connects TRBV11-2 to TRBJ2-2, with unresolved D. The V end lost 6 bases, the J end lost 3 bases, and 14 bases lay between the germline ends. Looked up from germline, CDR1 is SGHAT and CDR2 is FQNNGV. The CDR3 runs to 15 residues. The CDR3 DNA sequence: TGTGCCAGCAGTCCGGCCGTGGGTTACACCGGGGAGCTGTTTTTT. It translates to CASSPAVGYTGELFF.

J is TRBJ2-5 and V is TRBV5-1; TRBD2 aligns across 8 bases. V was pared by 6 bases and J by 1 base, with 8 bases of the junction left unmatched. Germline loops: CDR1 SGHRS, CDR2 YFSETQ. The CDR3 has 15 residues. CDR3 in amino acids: CASNNRGGLQETQYF. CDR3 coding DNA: TGCGCCAGCAATAATCGGGGGGGACTCCAAGAGACCCAGTACTTC.

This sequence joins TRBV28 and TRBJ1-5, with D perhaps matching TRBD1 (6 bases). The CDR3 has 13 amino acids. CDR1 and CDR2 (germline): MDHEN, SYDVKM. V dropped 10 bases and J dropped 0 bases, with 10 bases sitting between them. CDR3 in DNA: TGTGCCACAACAGGGATTAGCAATCAGCCCCAGCATTTT. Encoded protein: CATTGISNQPQHF.